This TCR beta chain originates from a study of cytomegalovirus exposure and HLA in healthy donors. Study details: HLA-typed donors contributed about 85 million unique TCRs, which were held in an early data release. Study-wide results and caveats: Later analysis placed DRB1 highest and HLA-C lowest in TCR association rates, which differed by HLA locus. What was likely a sequencing artifact was a cluster of highly shared sequence variants.

Germline values: CDR1 SGHTA, CDR2 FQGNSA. Trimming cost V 4 bases and J 4 bases, with 9 bases left between them. The CDR3 length is 13 residues. Primers for the PCR totalled 60 Vbeta and 13 Jbeta. Here immunoSEQ multiplex PCR was the method, and the copy in TCRdb shows in-frame clones only, minus some. The table includes some 130,000 clones, roughly 80% detected once. Remarks on this clone: Its target is unknown.

This rearrangement joins TRBV7-2 to TRBJ2-3; D may be TRBD2 (6 bases). The TCR was taken from a man aged 30-40 years in good health and CMV-seronegative. The sample was PBMCs. The CDR3 sequence is CASSSGLPDTQYF. The CDR3, as DNA: TGTGCCAGCAGCTCGGGACTCCCAGATACGCAGTATTTT.